Following are 9 T cell receptor beta chains from one sample sequenced in a study of cytomegalovirus exposure and HLA in healthy donors. The PCR was carried out with 60 Vbeta primers and 13 Jbeta primers. Sequenced by immunoSEQ multiplex PCR; TCRdb stores in-frame clones only, minus some. Seen here are some 70,000 clones, around 78% observed once, and the top ten hold roughly 8%. Material for sequencing was PBMCs. These receptors were obtained from a man younger than 30 in good health and CMV-seropositive.

The chain uses TRBV4-1 and TRBJ2-7; D is unresolved. Looked up from germline, CDR1 is MGHRA and CDR2 is YSYEKL. Trimming pared 1 base from V and 5 bases from J, leaving 6 bases between. CDR3 length equals 12 residues. CDR3: CASSQGRNEQYF. CDR3 coding DNA: TGCGCCAGCAGCCAAGGCAGGAACGAGCAGTACTTC.

The V call is TRBV12-5, the J call TRBJ1-1; D possibly corresponds to TRBD1 (6 bases). The CDR3 loop spans 11 amino acids. V was shortened by 5 bases and J by 8 bases, with 9 bases between the two germline ends. The germline CDR1 and CDR2 sequences are LGHNT and FRNRAP. The CDR3 here is CASGITGEAFF. The CDR3 DNA reads as TGTGCTAGTGGTATAACAGGGGAAGCTTTCTTT.

This chain joins TRBV10-3 and TRBJ2-1, with 9 positions matching TRBD1. The CDR3 is made up of 13 amino acids. Unmatched junction bases numbered 3, after V lost 6 bases and J lost 6 bases. Germline CDR1 and CDR2: ENHRY and SYGVKD. The CDR3 bases are TGTGCCATCAGGGGACAGGGAGGCAATGAGCAGTTCTTC. Its protein is CAIRGQGGNEQFF.

This clone has a handful of counts. The V gene is TRBV5-4, the J gene TRBJ2-2; D perhaps matches TRBD1 (5 bases). V was clipped by 4 bases and J by 6 bases, with 13 bases between them. CDR3 length equals 14 residues. Germline V gene sequence: CDR1 SGHNT, CDR2 YYREEE (reference sequence). The CDR3 coding sequence is TGTGCCAGCAGCCAAGGGGCTGCGGCCGGGGAGCTGTTTTTT. It yields the protein CASSQGAAAGELFF. The variable domain in full, completed from reference TRBV5-4 and TRBJ2-2, reads ETGVTQSPTHLIKTRGQQVTLRCSSQSGHNTVSWYQQALGQGPQFIFQYYREEENGRGNFPPRFSGLQFPNYSSELNVNALELDDSALYLCASSQGAAAGELFFGEGSRLTVL.

The chain has TRBV10-3 and TRBJ1-5; possible D gene TRBD1, 5 bases. CDR3 length: 15 amino acids. CDR1 is ENHRY, CDR2 SYGVKD, per germline. V was pared by 0 bases and J by 7 bases, with 13 bases between. DNA for the CDR3: TGTGCCATCAGTGAGTCTGGCGGGGCCCAACAGCCCCAGCATTTT. Protein sequence: CAISESGGAQQPQHF.

The J gene is TRBJ2-1, the V gene TRBV15; weak D call: TRBD2 (6 bases). The CDR3 contains 13 residues. V was clipped by 2 bases and J by 8 bases, with 10 bases between them. Germline V lookup: CDR1 LNHNV, CDR2 YYDKDF (reference sequence). Written as DNA, the CDR3 is TGTGCCACCAGCAGAACTCGCGGGGATGAGCAGTTCTTC. Amino acids: CATSRTRGDEQFF.

This clone was found a few times. The genes are TRBV30 and TRBJ1-4, with D possibly TRBD1 on 5 matching bases. V gave up 2 bases and J gave up 11 bases, with 12 bases separating them. There are 12 residues in the CDR3. Germline V gene data show CDR1 as GTSNPN and CDR2 as SVGIG (reference sequence). Here the CDR3 reads CAWSTAPGKLFF. The CDR3 DNA reads TGTGCCTGGAGTACAGCACCAGGGAAACTGTTTTTT.

The V gene is TRBV30, the J gene TRBJ1-5; TRBD1 might be the D (6 bases). There are 15 residues in the CDR3. Trimming removed 0 bases from V and 6 bases from J, with 15 bases in between. Germline lookup yields CDR1 GTSNPN and CDR2 SVGIG (reference sequence). DNA for the CDR3: TGTGCCTGGAGTGTAGGGGGATTCAGCGGTCAGCCCCAGCATTTT. It yields the protein CAWSVGGFSGQPQHF.

The rearrangement joins TRBV6-5 to TRBJ1-1; D may be TRBD1 (5 bases). Germline V lookup: CDR1 MNHEY, CDR2 SVGAGI. Trimming cost V 0 bases and J 4 bases, with 9 bases left between them. CDR3 length equals 14 residues. The CDR3, as DNA: TGTGCCAGCAGTTACTCGATGGGGGGCACTGAAGCTTTCTTT. Its translation: CASSYSMGGTEAFF.